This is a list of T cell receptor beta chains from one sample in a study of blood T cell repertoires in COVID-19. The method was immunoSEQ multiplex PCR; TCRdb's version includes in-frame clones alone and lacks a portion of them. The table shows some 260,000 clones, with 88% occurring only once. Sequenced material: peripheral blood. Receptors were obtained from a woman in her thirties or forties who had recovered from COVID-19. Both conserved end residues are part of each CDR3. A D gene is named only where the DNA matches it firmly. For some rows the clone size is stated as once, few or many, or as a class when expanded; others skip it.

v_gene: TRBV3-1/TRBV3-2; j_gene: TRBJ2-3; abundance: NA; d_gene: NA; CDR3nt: TGTGCCAGCACCTCCGGGTCCACCACAGATACGCAGTATTTT; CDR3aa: CASTSGSTTDTQYF
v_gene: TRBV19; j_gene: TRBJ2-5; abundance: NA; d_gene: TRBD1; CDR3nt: TGTGCCAGTAGTTCCCAGGGGGCCGGACAAGAGACCCAGTACTTC; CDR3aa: CASSSQGAGQETQYF
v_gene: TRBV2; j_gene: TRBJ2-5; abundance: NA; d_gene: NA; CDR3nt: TGTGCCAGCAGGGCCAAGACCCAGTACTTC; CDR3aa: CASRAKTQYF
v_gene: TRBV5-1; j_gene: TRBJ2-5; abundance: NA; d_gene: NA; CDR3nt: TGCGCCAGCAGCTTGGCCGGCGACCAGGCGACCCAGTACTTC; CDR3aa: CASSLAGDQATQYF
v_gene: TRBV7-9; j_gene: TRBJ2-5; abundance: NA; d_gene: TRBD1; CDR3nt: TGTGCCAGCAGCACCGGGACAGGGGGCCATCGCGAGACCCAGTACTTC; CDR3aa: CASSTGTGGHRETQYF
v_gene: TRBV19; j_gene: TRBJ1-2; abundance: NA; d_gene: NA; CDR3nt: TGTGCCAGTAGTGTGAGCTATGGCTACACCTTC; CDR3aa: CASSVSYGYTF
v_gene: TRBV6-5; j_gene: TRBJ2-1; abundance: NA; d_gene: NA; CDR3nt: TGTGCCAGCAGGCAGGCCAATGAGCAGTTCTTC; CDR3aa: CASRQANEQFF
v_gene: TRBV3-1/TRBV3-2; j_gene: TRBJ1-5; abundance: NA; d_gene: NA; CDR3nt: TGTGCCAGCAGCCAACAAGGCGCCCCTAGTTCCCAGCATTTT; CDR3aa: CASSQQGAPSSQHF
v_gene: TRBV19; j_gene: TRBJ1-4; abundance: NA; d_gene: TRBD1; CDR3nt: TGTGCCAGTACCCGGGACAGGGGCCGGGATGAAAAACTGTTTTTT; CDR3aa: CASTRDRGRDEKLFF
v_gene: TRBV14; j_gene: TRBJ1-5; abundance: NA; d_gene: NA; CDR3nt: TGTGCCAGCAGCCAATCCACCTCAGGGCCCCAGCATTTT; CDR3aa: CASSQSTSGPQHF
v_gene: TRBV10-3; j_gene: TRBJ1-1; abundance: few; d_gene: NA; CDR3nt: TGTGCCATCAGCGACGGACAGCCGCACACTGAAGCTTTCTTT; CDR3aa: CAISDGQPHTEAFF
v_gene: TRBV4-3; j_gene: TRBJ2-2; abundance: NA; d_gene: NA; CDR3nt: TGCGCCAGCAGCCCGGTCAGGGCCGGGGAGCTGTTTTTT; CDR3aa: CASSPVRAGELFF
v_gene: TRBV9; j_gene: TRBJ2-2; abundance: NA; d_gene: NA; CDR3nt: TGTGCCAGCAGCGTAGAGGGGCTTAACACCGGGGAGCTGTTTTTT; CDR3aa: CASSVEGLNTGELFF
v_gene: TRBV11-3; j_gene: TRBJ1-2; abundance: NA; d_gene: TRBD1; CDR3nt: TGTGCCAGCAGCTTAGTAGAGCGGCAGGGGGGCACCTTC; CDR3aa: CASSLVERQGGTF
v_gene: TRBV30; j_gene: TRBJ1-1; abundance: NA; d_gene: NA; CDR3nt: TGTGCCTGGAACCGCAGACAGGAGGCTTTCTTT; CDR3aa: CAWNRRQEAFF
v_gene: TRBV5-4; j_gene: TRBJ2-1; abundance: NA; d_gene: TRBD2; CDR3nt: TGTGCCAGCACCCCCACGGTGGGGGTAGCGGGGGGCAATGAGCAGTTCTTC; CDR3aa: CASTPTVGVAGGNEQFF
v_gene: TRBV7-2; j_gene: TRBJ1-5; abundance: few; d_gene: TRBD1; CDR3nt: TGTGCCAGCAGCTCCCCAGGGGGCTCTAGCAATCAGCCCCAGCATTTT; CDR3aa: CASSSPGGSSNQPQHF
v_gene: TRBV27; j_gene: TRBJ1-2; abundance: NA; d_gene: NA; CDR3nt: TGTGCCAGCAGTTTAGCAGGGATGGACTATGGCTACACCTTC; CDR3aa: CASSLAGMDYGYTF
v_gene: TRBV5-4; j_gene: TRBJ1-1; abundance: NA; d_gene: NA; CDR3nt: TGTGCCAGCAGCCCCAGACAGGTGCCGAACACTGAAGCTTTCTTT; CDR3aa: CASSPRQVPNTEAFF
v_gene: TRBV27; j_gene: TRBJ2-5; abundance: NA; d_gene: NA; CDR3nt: TGTGCCAGCAGTCTTCAGGGGACCCAAGAGACCCAGTACTTC; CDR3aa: CASSLQGTQETQYF
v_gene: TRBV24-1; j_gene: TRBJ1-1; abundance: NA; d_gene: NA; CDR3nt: TGTGCCACCAGTGATAGTCTGGCGTCGGGGGCTGAAGCTTTCTTT; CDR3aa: CATSDSLASGAEAFF
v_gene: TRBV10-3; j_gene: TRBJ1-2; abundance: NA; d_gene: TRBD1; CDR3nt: TGTGCCATCAGCCACGGACAGGGGGTGCCTTCGGTTAATGGCTACACCTTC; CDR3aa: CAISHGQGVPSVNGYTF
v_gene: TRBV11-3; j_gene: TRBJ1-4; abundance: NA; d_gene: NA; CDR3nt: TGTGCCAGCAGCCCTGGGGGGGGCACTAATGAAAAACTGTTTTTT; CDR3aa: CASSPGGGTNEKLFF
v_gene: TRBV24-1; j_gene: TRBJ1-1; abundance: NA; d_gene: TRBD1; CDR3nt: TGTGCCACCAGTGATCCCGGACAGGGAAACACTGAAGCTTTCTTT; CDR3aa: CATSDPGQGNTEAFF
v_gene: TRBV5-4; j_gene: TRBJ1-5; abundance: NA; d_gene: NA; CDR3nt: TGTGCCAGCAGCCCGGGAGGCCCCAATCAGCCCCAGCATTTT; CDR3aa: CASSPGGPNQPQHF
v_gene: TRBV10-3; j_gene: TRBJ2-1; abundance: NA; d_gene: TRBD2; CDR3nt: TGTGCCATCAGCCCCTCGACTAGCGGGTCTAACAATGAGCAGTTCTTC; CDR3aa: CAISPSTSGSNNEQFF
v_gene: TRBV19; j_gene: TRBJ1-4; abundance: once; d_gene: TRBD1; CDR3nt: TGTGCCAGTAGTATAAGGGGACAGGGGGAGGTAAAACTGTTTTTT; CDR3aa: CASSIRGQGEVKLFF
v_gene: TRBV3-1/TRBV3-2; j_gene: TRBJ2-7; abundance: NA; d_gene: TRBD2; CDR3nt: TGTGCCAGCAGTCCCACTAGCGGGACCTCCTACGAGCAGTACTTC; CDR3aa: CASSPTSGTSYEQYF